Below, one TCR beta chain is given with its context. Its antigen is not yet known. Base quality data are lacking; no much larger clone is found one base away. Library creation used the immunoSEQ multiplex PCR assay. The deep sequencing platform assayed around 94,000 TCR templates per sample. Genomic DNA extracted from sorted T cells was the material used for TCRbeta CDR3 sequencing. The authors processed their data as follows. The R programming language was used for clonal analysis of TCRbeta CDR3 data. Unstimulated samples were compared with post-reaction CFSE-low samples to define alloreactive CD4+ and CD8+ clones. Regulatory or non-regulatory origin of alloreactive CD4+ clones was assigned by matching sequences to the sorted unstimulated Treg and non-Treg repertoires. Here the immuneACCESS table is served through TCRdb, limited to in-frame sequences with V and J called. Missing clones are a known gap in these copies; in checked studies unresolved V genes cover under half, and the rest lacks a known reason. Clonal size and the V and J genes are those of that table, whereas D and trimming came from the DNA. Counted in this sample were about 100,000 clones; 85% to 95% of them appeared once. The biggest ten clones account for about 1.5% of the sample.

Sorted unstimulated T cells and proliferating T cells recovered from mixed lymphocyte reactions were subjected to TCRbeta CDR3 sequencing. Fresh whole blood from about 9 HLA-typed healthy donors was used as the source from which PBMCs were isolated. To map where alloreactive clones came from, unstimulated CD4+ non-regulatory T cells were FACS-sorted. According to the germline V gene (reference sequence), CDR1 reads LNHDA and CDR2 reads SQIVND. The CDR3, cysteine through phenylalanine, is 16 amino acids long. Left in the record is the CDR3 DNA by itself, 48 bases read in frame from the first base. At the junction V is shortened by 6 bases and J by 3 bases; bases outside the gene matches: 11. This sample was taken from a study of siplizumab effects on memory and regulatory T cells (dated by TCRdb to the late 2010s). The study in broad terms: The study looked at the effect of siplizumab, an anti-CD2 antibody, on alloreactive T-cell subsets in allogeneic mixed lymphocyte reactions made from human PBMCs. The paper's findings and limits, for the study overall: Of the alloreactive CD4+ clones that could be mapped, the Treg-derived share averaged around 64% with siplizumab compared with 25% to 30% in control reactions. The cumulative frequency of alloreactive sequences that could be traced back to unstimulated CD4+ memory T cells was significantly reduced by siplizumab. No functional confirmation was obtained for the suppressive function of proliferating Tregs from siplizumab cultures. A naive or memory phenotype could not be assigned to roughly 75-97% of proliferating CD4+ or CD8+ clones. Greater diversity appeared to be present in unstimulated naive T cells than in memory T cells, and a substantial contribution to the alloresponse seemed to be made by naive cells. Because sequences below about 10^-5 frequency were poorly captured, only a minor fraction of alloreactive clones could be mapped to unstimulated subsets.

The sequencing input was non-Treg CD4+ T cells sorted from blood. The label giving this sample's cell subset or site can be read as: FACS-sorted unstimulated CD4+ non-regulatory T cells. The chain uses TRBV19 and TRBJ2-1; 7 bases in between match TRBD1. This clonotype was obtained from a human donor in good health. The CDR3 region: CASRKTPGQNYNEQFF. Here is the DNA: TGTGCCAGTAGAAAAACCCCGGGACAGAACTACAATGAGCAGTTCTTC.